Below are 30 T cell receptor beta chains sequenced from a single sample in a study of T-cell reconstitution after alpha-beta-depleted transplantation in children. A library of TCRbeta sequences, prepared with unique molecular identifiers, was generated. TCRdb passed the PCR reads through MiXCR, listing each CDR3 protein once. Of 200,000 to 250,000 distinct CDR3 sequences listed, 6.5% to 10% are singletons. Sequencing was performed on PBMCs, mostly from graft donor cells, taken 180 days after TCRalphabeta/CD19-depleted stem cell transplant. These TCRs come from a male patient younger than 18 who had a stem cell transplant for acute lymphoblastic leukemia, so the T cells may come from the graft donor.

This clonotype was picked up a small number of times. The chain carries TRBV2 and TRBJ2-7, with 11 nucleotides matching TRBD2. Unmatched junction bases numbered 10, after V lost 6 bases and J lost 0 bases. CDR3 length: 17 residues. Germline CDR1 SNHLY, CDR2 FYNNEI. CDR3 sequence: CASRPLAGGGSSYEQYF. The CDR3 DNA follows: TGTGCCAGCAGACCTCTAGCGGGAGGAGGGTCCTCCTACGAGCAGTACTTC.

This clonotype occurred many times. This rearrangement joins TRBV28 to TRBJ2-1; D is uncertain. Germline V gene lookup returns CDR1 MDHEN and CDR2 SYDVKM. The CDR3 is 13 amino acids. V lost 3 bases, J lost 4 bases, and 7 bases lay in between. Written as DNA, the CDR3 is TGTGCCAGCAGTTTCCTTGAGTACAATGAGCAGTTCTTC. Its translation: CASSFLEYNEQFF. Drawing the rest from reference TRBV28 and TRBJ2-1, the complete variable domain is DVKVTQSSRYLVKRTGEKVFLECVQDMDHENMFWYRQDPGLGLRLIYFSYDVKMKEKGDIPEGYSVSREKKERFSLILESASTNQTSMYLCASSFLEYNEQFFGPGTRLTVL.

The genes are TRBV19 and TRBJ2-1, with 8 bases fitting TRBD1. The V segment lost 7 bases and the J segment 2 bases; nucleotides outside the gene matches: 10. CDR3 length equals 16 residues. Germline CDR1 and CDR2: LNHDA and SQIVND (reference sequence). CDR3 DNA sequence: TGTGCCAGTAACCCCAGGGCGGACAGGGCCTACAATGAGCAGTTCTTC. Protein sequence: CASNPRADRAYNEQFF.

This clonotype appeared many times. V and J are TRBV28 and TRBJ1-2, with D tentatively TRBD1 (5 bases). V was cut by 4 bases and J by 3 bases, with 12 bases left in between. The CDR3 length is 14 residues. Germline assignment: CDR1 MDHEN and CDR2 SYDVKM. CDR3 nucleotide sequence: TGTGCCAGCAGTTCCCCAGGGTTGGACTATGGCTACACCTTC. Amino acids: CASSSPGLDYGYTF.

This clonotype was recorded at least ten times. The chain joins TRBV5-1 to TRBJ2-3; D possibly corresponds to TRBD2 (6 bases). Looked up from germline, CDR1 is SGHRS and CDR2 is YFSETQ. The CDR3 length is 15 residues. The V and J ends lost 0 bases and 6 bases respectively, with 14 bases between them. In nucleotides, the CDR3 is TGCGCCAGCAGCTTGGAATTCGCGGGGCCGGATACGCAGTATTTT. Translated, it gives CASSLEFAGPDTQYF.

This clonotype appeared many times. The rearrangement links TRBV7-3 to TRBJ2-2, with TRBD2 matching over 7 bases. The CDR3 is 15 amino acids. Germline CDR1 reads SGHTA; CDR2 reads FQGTGA. The V segment lost 2 bases and the J segment 1 base; nucleotides outside the gene matches: 1. CDR3 DNA sequence: TGTGCCAGCAGCTTATGGGGGGGGAACACCGGGGAGCTGTTTTTT. This codes for CASSLWGGNTGELFF.

This clonotype was recorded many times. The J gene is TRBJ2-7, the V gene TRBV10-3, with TRBD2 as a possible D gene (5 bases). The CDR3 consists of 10 residues. Germline CDR1 and CDR2: ENHRY and SYGVKD. Trimming removed 10 bases at V and 3 bases at J, with 7 bases between. CDR3 DNA: TGTGCCACCCGGGGCTACGAGCAGTACTTC. Translation: CATRGYEQYF.

The V and J genes are TRBV2 and TRBJ2-5; D remains ambiguous. Per the germline V gene, CDR1 is SNHLY and CDR2 is FYNNEI. V was shortened by 10 bases and J by 5 bases, with 14 bases between the two germline ends. The CDR3 has 12 amino acids. The CDR3 loop reads CATRRLLETQYF. The CDR3 nucleotides are TGTGCCACCCGACGACTCCTCGAGACCCAGTACTTC.

V is TRBV20-1 and J is TRBJ1-1; possibly TRBD1 for D (5 bases). Germline V CDR1 and CDR2: DFQATT, SNEGSKA (reference sequence). Trimming pared 3 bases from V and 4 bases from J, leaving 12 bases between. This CDR3 contains 13 residues. This CDR3 is CSASTQGGTEAFF. In DNA form, the CDR3 reads TGCAGTGCTAGTACGCAGGGCGGCACTGAAGCTTTCTTT.

This clonotype was seen repeatedly, ten times or more. The V gene is TRBV9, the J gene TRBJ2-2; TRBD1 is a possible D gene (6 bases). The germline CDR1 and CDR2 sequences are SGDLS and YYNGEE. With 5 bases removed from V and 4 bases from J, the gap between germline ends came to 12 bases. This CDR3 has 14 amino acids. In DNA, the CDR3 is TGTGCCAGCAGAAGGACAGTAGTCACCGGGGAGCTGTTTTTT. This codes for CASRRTVVTGELFF.

This clonotype was counted at least ten times. V and J are TRBV6-5 and TRBJ1-2, with 7 bases that match TRBD1. Germline-derived CDR1 and CDR2 are MNHEY and SVGAGI. The CDR3 runs 15 residues. V shed 1 base, J shed 6 bases, and the junction held 8 bases outside the gene matches. For the CDR3, the DNA is TGTGCCAGCAGTTACTTACCGACAGGGCAGAATGGCTACACCTTC. Residues: CASSYLPTGQNGYTF.

This clonotype was detected ten times or more. The rearrangement uses TRBV27 and TRBJ2-4; a weak D match, TRBD2 (6 bases). Germline assignment: CDR1 MNHEY and CDR2 SMNVEV (reference sequence). CDR3 length: 16 amino acids. The V end lost 0 bases, the J end lost 7 bases, and 16 bases lay between the germline ends. Here the CDR3 DNA reads TGTGCCAGCAGTTTATCGATGACCTCGGGGAGGAACATTCAGTACTTC. Its protein is CASSLSMTSGRNIQYF.

The chain uses TRBV5-1 and TRBJ2-1; 12 bases are shared with TRBD2. V lost 6 bases and J lost 4; bases outside the gene matches: 8. CDR1 and CDR2 (germline): SGHRS, YFSETQ. CDR3 length: 16 amino acids. The CDR3 here is CASTPSGLAGYNEQFF. Written as DNA, the CDR3 is TGCGCCAGCACCCCCTCGGGACTAGCGGGTTACAATGAGCAGTTCTTC.

In this sample, this clonotype turned up many times. The chain recombines TRBV5-1 with TRBJ1-1; D is unresolved. Deletions cut 0 bases from V and 1 base from J, with 10 bases between. The germline V gene has CDR1 SGHRS and CDR2 YFSETQ. The length of the CDR3 is 15 residues. Written as DNA, the CDR3 is TGCGCCAGCAGCTTGGAGCGGGCAGCGAACACTGAAGCTTTCTTT. Translation gives CASSLERAANTEAFF. The full variable domain, rest sourced from reference TRBV5-1 and TRBJ1-1, is KAGVTQTPRYLIKTRGQQVTLSCSPISGHRSVSWYQQTPGQGLQFLFEYFSETQRNKGNFPGRFSGRQFSNSRSEMNVSTLELGDSALYLCASSLERAANTEAFFGQGTRLTVV.

This clonotype was observed many times. The chain employs TRBV9 and TRBJ2-1; no reliable D call. Germline-derived CDR1 and CDR2 are SGDLS and YYNGEE. This CDR3 contains 15 residues. The germline V and J ends were trimmed by 1 base and 1 base, with 9 bases remaining between them. CDR3 in amino acids: CASSVNGGSYNEQFF. As DNA, the CDR3 is TGTGCCAGCAGCGTAAATGGCGGTTCCTACAATGAGCAGTTCTTC. The full variable domain, in which reference TRBV9 and TRBJ2-1 provide the parts outside the CDR3, is DSGVTQTPKHLITATGQRVTLRCSPRSGDLSVYWYQQSLDQGLQFLIQYYNGEERAKGNILERFSAQQFPDLHSELNLSSLELGDSALYFCASSVNGGSYNEQFFGPGTRLTVL.

This clonotype was observed many times. CDR3 sequence: CASSFRGAGTEAFF. As DNA, the CDR3 is TGTGCCAGCAGTTTTCGGGGGGCAGGTACTGAAGCTTTCTTT. V gene TRBV12-3 or TRBV12-4 combines with J gene TRBJ1-1; maybe TRBD1 (6 bases). The CDR3 is 14 amino acids. Trimming left V 3 bases short and J 5 bases short, with 13 bases between.

This clonotype has ten or more counts. The J gene is TRBJ2-1, the V gene TRBV28; D gene ambiguous. The ends were cut back, 4 bases at V and 5 bases at J, with 12 bases in the middle. The germline V gene encodes CDR1 MDHEN and CDR2 SYDVKM. The CDR3 is 14 residues long. The CDR3 nucleotides are TGTGCCAGCAGTTCTACCTCGACTGACAATGAGCAGTTCTTC. Translated: CASSSTSTDNEQFF.

This clonotype was seen many times. V usage is TRBV7-9 and J usage is TRBJ1-1; no reliable D call. This CDR3 region has 13 residues. Trimming removed 6 bases from V and 4 bases from J, with 12 bases in between. The germline V gene has CDR1 SEHNR and CDR2 FQNEAQ (reference sequence). In DNA, the CDR3 is TGTGCCAGCAGGGGGTCCGTGGGCACTGAAGCTTTCTTT. This translates into CASRGSVGTEAFF.

This clonotype was observed many times. The J gene is TRBJ2-2, the V gene TRBV3-2; the table calls TRBD2, which could not be checked here. TRBV3-2 is a listed pseudogene. CDR3 size: 14 residues. The CDR3 here is CASSPQLVRGELFF. DNA for the CDR3: TGTGCCAGCAGCCCTCAACTAGTTCGCGGGGAGCTGTTTTTT.

Of note for this clonotype: At one end, the junction sequence differs from germline, possibly due to a read error. The chain is built from TRBV19 and TRBJ1-5, with a possible D match to TRBD1 (6 bases). The CDR3 has 15 amino acids. CDR1 LNHDA and CDR2 SQIVND come from the germline V gene (reference sequence). The CDR3 protein is CASTRQAGSNQRQHF. CDR3 nucleotide sequence: TGTGCCAGTACCCGACAGGCGGGGAGCAATCAGCGCCAGCATTTT.

This clonotype was counted ten times or more. This chain joins TRBV10-3 and TRBJ2-2, with D tentatively TRBD1 (5 bases). The CDR3 is 15 residues long. Trimming stripped 7 bases from V and 5 bases from J, with 17 bases between. Germline V CDR1 and CDR2: ENHRY, SYGVKD. The CDR3 here is CAITRAGAGTGELFF. For the CDR3, the DNA is TGTGCCATCACCAGGGCTGGGGCAGGGACCGGGGAGCTGTTTTTT.

At least ten counts were recorded for this clonotype. V gene TRBV28 combines with J gene TRBJ2-5; D is perhaps TRBD1 or TRBD2 (6 bases each). CDR1 and CDR2 from the germline V gene are MDHEN and SYDVKM. The CDR3 contains 14 residues. Trimming cost V 2 bases and J 3 bases, with 10 bases left between them. In DNA form, the CDR3 reads TGTGCCAGCAGTTTAGGGGGGCAGAAAGAGACCCAGTACTTC. Amino acids: CASSLGGQKETQYF.

This clonotype was detected ten times or more. V and J are TRBV10-2 and TRBJ1-5; 8 nucleotides match TRBD1. The germline V gene has CDR1 WSHSY and CDR2 SAAADI. The ends lost 5 bases at V and 1 base at J; junction bases unmatched: 4. The CDR3 totals 15 residues. CDR3 in DNA: TGCGCCAGCAGTACCTGGGACAGGAGCAATCAGCCCCAGCATTTT. Its protein product is CASSTWDRSNQPQHF.

This clonotype was recorded at least ten times. The rearrangement uses TRBV11-2 and TRBJ1-1, with a weak D call TRBD1 (6 bases). This CDR3 comprises 14 residues. CDR1 and CDR2 (germline): SGHAT, FQNNGV. V shed 5 bases and J shed 5 bases, with 15 bases lying between them. In nucleotides, the CDR3 is TGTGCCAGCAGCGTAGGGGGAGCAAGGACTGAAGCTTTCTTT. It is translated as CASSVGGARTEAFF.

In this sample, this clonotype turned up many times. This chain joins TRBV6-2 or TRBV6-3 and TRBJ2-3; 9 nucleotides line up with TRBD2. V lost 7 bases to trimming and J lost 4 bases; unmatched junction nucleotides: 12. The CDR3 spans 16 residues. Germline lookup yields CDR1 MNHEY and CDR2 SVGEGT. For the CDR3, the DNA is TGTGCCAGCACCCGGGCGGGGGGGCCGAGCGCAGATACGCAGTATTTT. This gives the protein CASTRAGGPSADTQYF.

There are many counts of this clonotype. This sequence joins TRBV6-1 and TRBJ1-2; 10 nucleotides match TRBD1. The CDR3 is 14 amino acids. Germline V CDR1 and CDR2: MNHNS, SASEGT. Trimming cost V 4 bases and J 4 bases; bases outside gene matches: 3. CDR3 in amino acids: CASSAGQGFYGYTF. In DNA, the CDR3 is TGTGCCAGCAGTGCGGGACAGGGGTTCTATGGCTACACCTTC.

This clonotype was observed at least ten times. The chain carries TRBV12-3 or TRBV12-4 and TRBJ1-2; possible D gene TRBD1, 6 bases. Trimming left V 5 bases short and J 8 bases short, with 15 bases between. This CDR3 comprises 13 residues. The CDR3 DNA follows: TGTGCCAGCAGTCTGACAGGAACGAACGGCTACACCTTC. Amino acids: CASSLTGTNGYTF.

V and J are TRBV19 and TRBJ1-1, with a possible D match to TRBD1 (5 bases). CDR3 length equals 16 residues. The germline V gene has CDR1 LNHDA and CDR2 SQIVND (reference sequence). V lost 4 bases and J lost 0, with 15 bases in between. The CDR3: CASSNRGEIMNTEAFF. The CDR3 DNA reads as TGTGCCAGTAGTAACCGAGGGGAGATTATGAACACTGAAGCTTTCTTT.

This clonotype was counted many times. The genes are TRBV29-1 and TRBJ2-1; tentatively, D is TRBD2 (6 bases). CDR3 length: 15 residues. The germline V and J ends were trimmed by 3 bases and 6 bases, with 18 bases remaining between them. CDR1 and CDR2 (germline): SQVTM, ANQGSEA. This chain's CDR3 is CSVEGDWGRSNEQFF. Here the CDR3 DNA reads TGCAGCGTTGAGGGGGACTGGGGCCGTTCCAATGAGCAGTTCTTC.

This clonotype was found many times. The J gene is TRBJ2-5, the V gene TRBV5-5; D gene ambiguous. This CDR3 is built from 16 residues. The germline CDR1 and CDR2 sequences are SGHKS and YYEKEE (reference sequence). V shed 0 bases and J shed 1 base, with 13 bases lying between them. CDR3 sequence (DNA): TGTGCCAGCAGCTTGGCCCATAGGGATGCCCAAGAGACCCAGTACTTC. Amino acids: CASSLAHRDAQETQYF.